Listed here is a single TCR beta chain. What it binds is not known. The CDR3 covers 14 residues. CDR1 is PRHDT, CDR2 FYEKMQ, per germline (reference sequence). Trimming stripped 0 bases from V and 4 bases from J, with 7 bases between. Both 60 Vbeta primers and 13 Jbeta primers went into the PCR. TCRdb's table, derived via immunoSEQ multiplex PCR, lists solely in-frame clones and lacks some. The sample includes 90,000 to 140,000 clones, about 70% seen only once; the top ten take approximately 3%. This entry belongs to a study of cytomegalovirus exposure and HLA in healthy donors. Study-wide context: Out of several hundred genotyped donors, about 80% belonged to the Caucasian-associated ancestry cluster. Study outcomes and limitations: It was 150 to 200 TCR beta chains that were listed as cytomegalovirus-associated. Later on, a genetic analysis was performed. It linked a missense variant in DCLRE1C with V- and J-gene trimming of TCR beta.

This sequence originates from a man aged 25 to 40 in good health and CMV-seronegative. The sequenced sample was PBMCs. V usage is TRBV13 and J usage is TRBJ1-3, with D uncertain. The DNA of the CDR3 is TGTGCCAGCAGCTTAGGGGTTAGAGGAAACACCATATATTTT. Its protein product is CASSLGVRGNTIYF.